This T cell receptor (beta chain) was observed in a study of blood T cell repertoires in COVID-19. At the level of the study: Collection of acute and convalescent COVID-19 samples took place in the United States, Italy and Spain. PBMCs, B-cell-depleted T cells, or T cells were the source of the cDNA or gDNA that made up the material.

Sequencing was performed with immunoSEQ multiplex PCR; in TCRdb, only in-frame clones are kept and a portion is missing. The sample holds around 340,000 clones; more than 70% are singletons and the top ten take over 0.9%. V dropped 0 bases and J dropped 3; count of bases not matched to a gene: 2. The length of the CDR3 is 14 residues. Germline V lookup: CDR1 GTSNPN, CDR2 SVGIG (reference sequence). Sequencing used PBMCs or T cells enriched from blood (not recorded which). The TCR was taken from a woman aged 25 to 39 who had been exposed to COVID-19. This sequence joins TRBV30 and TRBJ1-1; 9 nucleotides agree with TRBD1. CDR3 sequence (DNA): TGTGCCTGGAGTGTTCGACAGGGGGACACTGAAGCTTTCTTT. Protein product: CAWSVRQGDTEAFF.